This T cell receptor beta chain came from a study of blood T cells in healthy people across ages. A note on this clonotype: At one end the junction does not follow the germline gene, possibly because of a read error.

A second PCR of 7 to 11 cycles used a sample-barcoded 5' primer and a J-beta primer mix. Each CDR3 protein is one row after TCRdb ran MiXCR on the 5' RACE reads. The sample includes 1,800,000 or so distinct CDR3 sequences, 30% to 40% seen only once; the top ten take under 25%. Germline CDR1 MRHNA, CDR2 SNTAGT. The length of the CDR3 is 13 residues. Material: blood. The chain combines TRBV6-4 with TRBJ1-2, with TRBD1 matching over 7 bases. This clonotype was obtained from a human donor in good health. This CDR3 reads CASSPTGTYDYTF. CDR3 nucleotide sequence: TGTGCCAGCAGCCCGACAGGGACCTATGACTACACCTTC.